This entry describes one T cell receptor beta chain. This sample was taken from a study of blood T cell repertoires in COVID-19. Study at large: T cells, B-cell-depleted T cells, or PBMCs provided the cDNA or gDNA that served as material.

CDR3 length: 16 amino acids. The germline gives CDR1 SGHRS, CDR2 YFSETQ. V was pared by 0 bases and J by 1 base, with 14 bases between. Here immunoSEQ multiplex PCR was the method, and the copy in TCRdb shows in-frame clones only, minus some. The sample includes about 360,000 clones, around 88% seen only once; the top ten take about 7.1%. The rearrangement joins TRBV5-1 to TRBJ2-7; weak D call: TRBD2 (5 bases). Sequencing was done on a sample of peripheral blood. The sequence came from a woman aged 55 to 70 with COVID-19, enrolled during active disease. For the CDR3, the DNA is TGCGCCAGCAGCTTGGGCCTACGAGGGCGGTCCTACGAGCAGTACTTC. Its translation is CASSLGLRGRSYEQYF.